These 26 T cell receptor beta chains originate from one sample sequenced in a study of immune cell composition in non-small cell lung cancer. Clones were sequenced by immunoSEQ multiplex PCR, and TCRdb holds only the in-frame ones, with some missing. The sample carries some 2,000 clones, 80% recorded once. The specimen was lung tumor tissue. The origin of the receptors is a human donor with non-small cell lung cancer.

The chain recombines TRBV5-4 with TRBJ2-7, with 7 bases identical to TRBD1. Trimming removed 4 bases from V and 2 bases from J; junction bases left unmatched: 6. Germline V CDR1 and CDR2: SGHNT, YYREEE (reference sequence). There are 14 residues in the CDR3. The CDR3 is CASSRTGATYEQYF. The CDR3 region has the DNA TGTGCCAGCAGCCGGACAGGCGCAACCTACGAGCAGTACTTC.

This clone appeared once. The chain employs TRBV6-1 and TRBJ2-5; 9 bases fit TRBD1. From germline, CDR1 is MNHNS and CDR2 SASEGT. Germline trimming cut 4 bases from V and 4 bases from J; bases unmatched to any gene: 7. CDR3 length equals 15 residues. The DNA for the CDR3 is TGTGCCAGCAGTGCCGGGACAGGGATTACAGAGACCCAGTACTTC. It specifies CASSAGTGITETQYF.

The J gene is TRBJ2-7, the V gene TRBV7-8; the D gene is possibly TRBD2 (6 bases). Germline V gene data show CDR1 as SGHVS and CDR2 as FQNEAQ. CDR3 size: 15 residues. V was shortened by 5 bases and J by 3 bases, with 17 bases between the two germline ends. The CDR3 sequence is CASSQGPSVVYEQYF. In DNA form, the CDR3 reads TGTGCCAGCAGCCAAGGCCCTAGCGTGGTCTACGAGCAGTACTTC. Drawing the rest from reference TRBV7-8 and TRBJ2-7, the complete variable domain is GAGVSQSPRYKVAKRGQDVALRCDPISGHVSLFWYQQALGQGPEFLTYFQNEAQLDKSGLPSDRFFAERPEGSVSTLKIQRTQQEDSAVYLCASSQGPSVVYEQYFGPGTRLTVT.

The chain carries TRBV27 and TRBJ2-4; perhaps TRBD2 as D (6 bases). V was pared by 5 bases and J by 1 base, with 15 bases between. This CDR3 comprises 16 residues. Germline CDR1 reads MNHEY; CDR2 reads SMNVEV (reference sequence). CDR3 DNA sequence: TGTGCCAGCAGTCTGAGCGGGTTGGGGGCCAAAAACATTCAGTACTTC. Protein product: CASSLSGLGAKNIQYF.

This clone was counted between two and nine times. The chain uses TRBV9 and TRBJ2-5; 10 positions agree with TRBD1. The CDR3 contains 17 residues. V lost 0 bases to trimming and J lost 5 bases; unmatched junction nucleotides: 10. CDR1 SGDLS and CDR2 YYNGEE come from the germline V gene. Here the CDR3 DNA reads TGTGCCAGCAGCGTAGGTCCCCTAGACAGGGGGCGGGAGACCCAGTACTTC. This encodes CASSVGPLDRGRETQYF.

This sequence joins TRBV7-8 and TRBJ1-5; D is unclear. The ends were cut back, 5 bases at V and 4 bases at J, with 12 bases in the middle. CDR3 size: 14 residues. CDR1 SGHVS and CDR2 FQNEAQ come from the germline V gene. This chain's CDR3 is CASSPGGVNQPQHF. The CDR3 DNA sequence: TGTGCCAGCAGCCCCGGTGGAGTTAATCAGCCCCAGCATTTT.

The CDR3 nucleotides read TGTGCCAGCAGTTACGGACAGGGGGCGAGCGGCTACACCTTC. Translation: CASSYGQGASGYTF. The genes are TRBV6-5 and TRBJ1-2; 11 bases are shared with TRBD1. The CDR3 covers 14 residues. J gave up 8 bases and V 2 bases, and 4 bases lay outside the gene matches. The germline CDR1 and CDR2 sequences are MNHEY and SVGAGI.

Only a few counts were recorded for this clone. The CDR3 nucleotides are TGTGCCAGCAGTGCCGCCCGGGAAAACATCTACGAGCAGTACTTC. Translating gives CASSAARENIYEQYF. The J gene is TRBJ2-7, the V gene TRBV6-6, with D possibly TRBD2 on 5 matching bases. Germline CDR1 and CDR2: MNHNY and SVGAGI (reference sequence). CDR3 size: 15 residues. V was trimmed by 5 bases and J by 3 bases, leaving 17 bases between them.

The chain uses TRBV27 and TRBJ2-2, with D tentatively TRBD2 (5 bases). Germline CDR1 is MNHEY and CDR2 is SMNVEV (reference sequence). The CDR3 runs to 15 residues. V was trimmed by 1 base and J by 8 bases, leaving 14 bases between them. CDR3 amino acids: CASSLWSSSKGELFF. DNA for the CDR3: TGTGCCAGCAGTTTATGGTCTAGCTCGAAGGGGGAGCTGTTTTTT.

The V and J genes are TRBV28 and TRBJ1-5; D might be TRBD1 (6 bases). Trimming pared 7 bases from V and 5 bases from J, leaving 12 bases between. The germline CDR1 and CDR2 sequences are MDHEN and SYDVKM. The CDR3 loop spans 13 amino acids. CDR3 loop: CASTPGGHQPQHF. CDR3 bases: TGTGCCAGCACCCCGGGGGGGCATCAGCCCCAGCATTTT.

This clone came up a few times. J is TRBJ1-1 and V is TRBV30; tentative D call: TRBD1 (5 bases). Per germline, CDR1 GTSNPN and CDR2 SVGIG (reference sequence). Trimming cost V 0 bases and J 0 bases, with 8 bases left between them. The length of the CDR3 is 14 residues. DNA of the CDR3: TGTGCCTGGAGTGTGGGGGGGTTGAACACTGAAGCTTTCTTT. It encodes CAWSVGGLNTEAFF.

This clone was detected only a few times. V gene TRBV7-9 combines with J gene TRBJ2-5, with 14 bases fitting TRBD2. The germline CDR1 and CDR2 sequences are SEHNR and FQNEAQ (reference sequence). The CDR3 contains 18 residues. With 5 bases clipped from V and 3 bases from J, the junction kept 11 bases outside the gene matches. The CDR3 sequence is CASSRPGLAGAREETQYF. DNA for the CDR3: TGTGCCAGCAGCCGGCCGGGACTAGCGGGAGCCAGGGAAGAGACCCAGTACTTC.

The V gene is TRBV4-2, the J gene TRBJ1-2, with D possibly being TRBD1 (5 bases). The CDR3 is made up of 14 amino acids. CDR1 and CDR2 from the germline V gene are LGHNA and YNFKEQ. V lost 0 bases to trimming and J lost 4 bases, with 9 bases between them. In DNA, the CDR3 is TGTGCCAGCAGCCAAGAGGGGGAGGGCTATGGCTACACCTTC. Translation gives CASSQEGEGYGYTF.

The chain recombines TRBV7-6 with TRBJ2-5, with a possible D match to TRBD1 (5 bases). Germline lookup yields CDR1 SGHVS and CDR2 FNYEAQ. The germline V and J ends were trimmed by 2 bases and 0 bases, with 10 bases remaining between them. The CDR3 has 15 residues. CDR3 coding DNA: TGTGCCAGCAGCTTAATCTCAGGGTACCAAGAGACCCAGTACTTC. Encoded protein: CASSLISGYQETQYF.

This chain uses TRBV28 with TRBJ1-5; perhaps TRBD1 as D (6 bases). With 7 bases removed from V and 0 bases from J, the gap between germline ends came to 13 bases. The CDR3 totals 15 residues. The germline V gene has CDR1 MDHEN and CDR2 SYDVKM. The CDR3 loop is CASKKDSYSNQPQHF. The DNA for the CDR3 is TGTGCCAGCAAAAAGGACAGCTATAGCAATCAGCCCCAGCATTTT. The entire variable domain, with the rest obtained from reference TRBV28 and TRBJ1-5, is as follows: DVKVTQSSRYLVKRTGEKVFLECVQDMDHENMFWYRQDPGLGLRLIYFSYDVKMKEKGDIPEGYSVSREKKERFSLILESASTNQTSMYLCASKKDSYSNQPQHFGDGTRLSIL.

V usage is TRBV25-1 and J usage is TRBJ2-7; possible D gene TRBD1, 6 bases. CDR3 size: 11 residues. CDR1 and CDR2 (germline): MGHDK, SYGVNS. V was clipped by 4 bases and J by 6 bases, with 7 bases between them. The CDR3 DNA sequence: TGTGCCAGCAGTGTCAGGGGCGAGCAGTACTTC. Its protein is CASSVRGEQYF.

The J gene is TRBJ2-1, the V gene TRBV10-3; 7 nucleotides agree with TRBD2. Germline CDR1 reads ENHRY; CDR2 reads SYGVKD. The CDR3 covers 17 residues. Trimming cost V 4 bases and J 0 bases; bases outside gene matches: 9. CDR3 residues: CAISGLGGVSSYNEQFF. CDR3 coding DNA: TGTGCCATCAGTGGGCTTGGGGGGGTTTCCTCCTACAATGAGCAGTTCTTC.

Remarks on this clone: A read error may produce the germline difference seen at one junction end. CDR3: CASNEGGFYEQYF. CDR3 DNA: TGTGCCAGCAATGAAGGCGGCTTCTACGAGCAGTACTTC. The chain recombines TRBV6-1 with TRBJ2-7; D is unclear. Per the germline V gene, CDR1 is MNHNS and CDR2 is SASEGT. There are 13 residues in the CDR3.

The chain recombines TRBV28 with TRBJ2-1; 8 bases are shared with TRBD1. The V and J ends lost 6 bases and 8 bases, in that order; junction bases with no gene match: 12. Germline V gene sequence: CDR1 MDHEN, CDR2 SYDVKM. The CDR3 sequence is 15 residues long. The CDR3 coding sequence is TGTGCCAGCAGCTCGACCGGGACAGGTAGGGATGAGCAGTTCTTC. Its translation: CASSSTGTGRDEQFF.

The chain is built from TRBV7-2 and TRBJ2-7; 9 bases are shared with TRBD2. V trimming: 2 bases; J trimming: 2 bases; junction bases outside the gene matches: 1. Germline V gene sequence: CDR1 SGHTA, CDR2 FQGNSA. The CDR3 is made up of 14 amino acids. CDR3 in amino acids: CASSLKREAYEQYF. In DNA form, the CDR3 reads TGTGCCAGCAGCTTAAAGCGGGAGGCCTACGAGCAGTACTTC.

The CDR3 here is CASSPPPSSREGGETQYF. CDR3 nucleotide sequence: TGTGCCAGCTCACCACCCCCGAGTTCACGGGAGGGCGGAGAGACCCAGTACTTC. This chain uses TRBV18 with TRBJ2-5; the match to TRBD2 covers 8 bases. The trim removed 0 bases at V and 4 bases at J, leaving 13 bases unmatched. Germline values: CDR1 KGHSH, CDR2 LQKENI. CDR3 length: 18 residues. The variable domain in full, with the rest retrieved from reference TRBV18 and TRBJ2-5, is NAGVMQNPRHLVRRRGQEARLRCSPMKGHSHVYWYRQLPEEGLKFMVYLQKENIIDESGMPKERFSAEFPKEGPSILRIQQVVRGDSAAYFCASSPPPSSREGGETQYFGPGTRLLVL.

This clone has just one count. At one boundary the junction diverges from the germline segment, which might be a read error. This sample also contains other DNA sequences that code for the same CDR3. The chain joins TRBV6-5 to TRBJ2-1, with TRBD2 identical over 7 bases. The CDR3 consists of 15 residues. Germline lookup yields CDR1 MNHEY and CDR2 SVGAGI. CDR3 in DNA: TGCGCCAGCAGTTCCGGGGGGTCATCCTACAATGAGCAGTTCTTC. This translates into CASSSGGSSYNEQFF.

V usage is TRBV11-3 and J usage is TRBJ2-3, with 12 bases lining up with TRBD2. Germline V gene data show CDR1 as SGHNT and CDR2 as YENEEA. The CDR3 extends over 15 amino acids. V shed 6 bases and J 2 bases; nucleotides not matched to a gene: 3. The CDR3: CASRTSGSPTDTQYF. The CDR3 region has the DNA TGTGCCAGCAGGACTAGCGGGAGCCCCACAGATACGCAGTATTTT.

The chain is built from TRBV18 and TRBJ2-7, with D hard to call. The germline CDR1 and CDR2 sequences are KGHSH and LQKENI. The CDR3 spans 13 residues. V was trimmed by 2 bases and J by 3 bases, leaving 8 bases between them. As DNA, the CDR3 is TGTGCCAGCTCACCAATTCCGGGCTACGAGCAGTACTTC. It is translated as CASSPIPGYEQYF.

The gene calls are TRBV7-9 and TRBJ2-5, with D possibly being TRBD2 (6 bases). Looked up from germline, CDR1 is SEHNR and CDR2 is FQNEAQ (reference sequence). The CDR3 sequence is 16 residues long. V was pared by 5 bases and J by 2 bases, with 18 bases between. CDR3: CASSPPTGTSQETQYF. The CDR3 DNA sequence: TGTGCCAGCAGCCCTCCAACCGGGACTTCACAAGAGACCCAGTACTTC.

This chain uses TRBV5-1 with TRBJ2-2; 8 bases fit TRBD1. CDR1 is SGHRS, CDR2 YFSETQ, per germline. This CDR3 is 15 amino acids long. V dropped 4 bases and J dropped 5; count of bases not matched to a gene: 7. The CDR3 sequence: CASSEGQVRTGELFF. The CDR3 DNA reads as TGCGCCAGCAGCGAGGGACAGGTTCGAACCGGGGAGCTGTTTTTT.